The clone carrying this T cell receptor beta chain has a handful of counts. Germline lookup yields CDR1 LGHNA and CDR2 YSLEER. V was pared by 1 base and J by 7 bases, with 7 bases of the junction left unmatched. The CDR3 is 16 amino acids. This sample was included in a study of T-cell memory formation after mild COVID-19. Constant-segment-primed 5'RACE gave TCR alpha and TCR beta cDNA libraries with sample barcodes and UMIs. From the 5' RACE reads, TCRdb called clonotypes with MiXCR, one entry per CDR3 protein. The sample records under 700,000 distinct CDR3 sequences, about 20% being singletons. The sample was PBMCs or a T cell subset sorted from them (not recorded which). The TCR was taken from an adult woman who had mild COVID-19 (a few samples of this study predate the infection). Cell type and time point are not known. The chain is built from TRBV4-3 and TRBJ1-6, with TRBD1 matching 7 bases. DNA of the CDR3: TGCGCCAGCAGCCAAGGCAGGGGGACAGAGAATTCACCCCTCCACTTT. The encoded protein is CASSQGRGTENSPLHF.